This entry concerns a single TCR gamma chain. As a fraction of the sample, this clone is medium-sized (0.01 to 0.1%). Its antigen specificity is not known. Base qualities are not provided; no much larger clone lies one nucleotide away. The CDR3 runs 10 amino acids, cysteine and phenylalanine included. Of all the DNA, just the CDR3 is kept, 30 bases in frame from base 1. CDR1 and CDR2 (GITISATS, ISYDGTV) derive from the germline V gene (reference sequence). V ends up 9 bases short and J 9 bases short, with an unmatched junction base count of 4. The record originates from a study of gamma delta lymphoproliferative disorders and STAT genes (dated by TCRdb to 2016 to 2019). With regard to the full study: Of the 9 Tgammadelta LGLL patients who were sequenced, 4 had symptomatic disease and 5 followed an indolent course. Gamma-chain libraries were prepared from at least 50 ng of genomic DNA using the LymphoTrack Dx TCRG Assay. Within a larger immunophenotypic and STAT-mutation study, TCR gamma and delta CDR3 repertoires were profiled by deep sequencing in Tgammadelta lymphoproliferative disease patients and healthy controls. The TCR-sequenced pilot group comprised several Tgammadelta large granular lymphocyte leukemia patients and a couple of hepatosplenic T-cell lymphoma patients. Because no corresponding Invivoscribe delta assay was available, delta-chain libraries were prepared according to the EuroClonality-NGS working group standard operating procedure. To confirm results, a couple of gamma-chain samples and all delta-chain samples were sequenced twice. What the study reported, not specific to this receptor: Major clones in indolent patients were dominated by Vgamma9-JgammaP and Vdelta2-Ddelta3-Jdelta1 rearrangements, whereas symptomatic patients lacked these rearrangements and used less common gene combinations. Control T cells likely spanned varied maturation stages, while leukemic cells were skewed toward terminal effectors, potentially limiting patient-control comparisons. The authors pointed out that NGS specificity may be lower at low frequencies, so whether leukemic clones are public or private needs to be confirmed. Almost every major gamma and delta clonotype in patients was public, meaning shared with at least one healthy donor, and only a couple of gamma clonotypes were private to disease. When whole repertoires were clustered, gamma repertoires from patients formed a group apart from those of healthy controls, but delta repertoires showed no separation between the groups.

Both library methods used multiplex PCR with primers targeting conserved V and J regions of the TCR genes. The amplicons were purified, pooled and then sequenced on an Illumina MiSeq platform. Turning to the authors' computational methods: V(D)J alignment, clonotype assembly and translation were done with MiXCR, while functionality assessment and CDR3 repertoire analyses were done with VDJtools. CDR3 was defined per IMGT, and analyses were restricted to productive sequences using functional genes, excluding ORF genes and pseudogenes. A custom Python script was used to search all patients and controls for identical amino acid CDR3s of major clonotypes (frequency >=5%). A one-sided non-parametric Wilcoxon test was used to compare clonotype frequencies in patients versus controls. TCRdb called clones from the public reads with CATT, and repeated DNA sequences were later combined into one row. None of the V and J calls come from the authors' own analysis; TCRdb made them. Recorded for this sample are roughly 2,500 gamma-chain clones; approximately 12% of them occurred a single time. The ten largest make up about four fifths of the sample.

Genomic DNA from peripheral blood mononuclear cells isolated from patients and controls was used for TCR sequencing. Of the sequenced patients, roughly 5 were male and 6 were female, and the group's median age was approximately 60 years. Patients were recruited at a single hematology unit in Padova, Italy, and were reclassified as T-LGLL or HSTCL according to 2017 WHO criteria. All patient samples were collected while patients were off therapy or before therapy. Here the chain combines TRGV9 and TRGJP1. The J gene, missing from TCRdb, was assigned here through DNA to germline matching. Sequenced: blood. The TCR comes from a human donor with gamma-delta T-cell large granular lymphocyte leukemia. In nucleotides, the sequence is TGTGCCTTGAAATGTTGGTTCAAGATATTT. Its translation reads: CALKCWFKIF.